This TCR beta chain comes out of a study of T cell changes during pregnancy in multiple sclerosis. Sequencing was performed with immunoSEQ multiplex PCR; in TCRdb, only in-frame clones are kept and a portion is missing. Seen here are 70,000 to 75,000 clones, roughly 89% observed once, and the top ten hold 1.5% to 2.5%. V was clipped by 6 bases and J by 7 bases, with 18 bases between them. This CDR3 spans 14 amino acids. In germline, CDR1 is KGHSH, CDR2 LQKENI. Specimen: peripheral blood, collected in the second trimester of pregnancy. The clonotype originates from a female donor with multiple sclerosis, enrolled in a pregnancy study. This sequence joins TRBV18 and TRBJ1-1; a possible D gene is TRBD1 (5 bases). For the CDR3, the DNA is TGTGCCAGCTCGCCCTATGTATCAGGGTATGAAGCTTTCTTT. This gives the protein CASSPYVSGYEAFF.